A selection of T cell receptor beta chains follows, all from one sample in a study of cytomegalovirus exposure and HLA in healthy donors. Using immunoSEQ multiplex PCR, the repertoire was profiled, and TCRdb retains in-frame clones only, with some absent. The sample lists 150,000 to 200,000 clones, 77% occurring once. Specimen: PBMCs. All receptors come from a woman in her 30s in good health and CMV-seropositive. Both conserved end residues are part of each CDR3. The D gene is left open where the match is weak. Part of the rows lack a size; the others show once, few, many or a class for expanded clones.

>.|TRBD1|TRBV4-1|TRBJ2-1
TGCGCCAGCAGCCACCGGACAGGGAATAATGAGCAGTTCTTC
CASSHRTGNNEQFF
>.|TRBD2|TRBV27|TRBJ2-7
TGTGCCAGCAGTCCTAGCGGGGGGGAGAGCTCCTACGAGCAGTACTTC
CASSPSGGESSYEQYF
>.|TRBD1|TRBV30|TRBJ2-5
TGTGCCTGGAGTGCGGGACAGGGGTACCAAGAGACCCAGTACTTC
CAWSAGQGYQETQYF
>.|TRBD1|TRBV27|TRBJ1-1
TGTGCCAGCAGTCCTCGTGTGACAGGGGGGAACACTGAAGCTTTCTTT
CASSPRVTGGNTEAFF
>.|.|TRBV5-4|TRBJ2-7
TGTGCCAGCAGCTTACAGGGATCCGCCTACGAGCAGTACTTC
CASSLQGSAYEQYF
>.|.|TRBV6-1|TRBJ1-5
TGTGCCAGCAGTGAAGCAGGGGATCAGCCCCAGCATTTT
CASSEAGDQPQHF
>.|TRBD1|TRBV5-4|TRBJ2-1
TGTGCCAGCAGCTTGGGACAGGGAGCACATGAGCAGTTCTTC
CASSLGQGAHEQFF
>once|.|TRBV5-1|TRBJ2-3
TGCGCCAGCAGCTGGGCAGGGGGCACAGATACGCAGTATTTT
CASSWAGGTDTQYF
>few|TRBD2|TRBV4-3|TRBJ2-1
TGCGCCAGCAGCCAGGGACTAGCGGATGAGCAGTTCTTC
CASSQGLADEQFF
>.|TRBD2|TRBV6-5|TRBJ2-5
TGTGCCAGCAGTTACGGTGGCGGGAGGATCGGAGAGACCCAGTACTTC
CASSYGGGRIGETQYF
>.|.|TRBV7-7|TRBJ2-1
TGTGCCAGCAGCAGAGCAGGGGTTGGGGGGGTTAATGAGCAGTTCTTC
CASSRAGVGGVNEQFF
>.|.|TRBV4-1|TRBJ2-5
TGCGCCAGCAGGGCCCAGGGGTTAGAGACCCAGTACTTC
CASRAQGLETQYF
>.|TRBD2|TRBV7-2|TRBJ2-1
TGTGCCAGCAGCTTAGAGTACTCGTCTAGCGGGAGGGCCTACAATGAGCAGTTCTTC
CASSLEYSSSGRAYNEQFF
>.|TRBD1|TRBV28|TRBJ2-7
TGTGCCAGCAGTTTTGAGAGCAGGGGGCGGGTCGAGCAGTACTTC
CASSFESRGRVEQYF
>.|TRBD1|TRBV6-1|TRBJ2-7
TGTGCCAGCAATATAGACAGGGGGCCGTACGAGCAGTACTTC
CASNIDRGPYEQYF
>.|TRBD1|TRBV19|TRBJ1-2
TGTGCCAGTAGTATAGGGTCAGGATCACCGGGACAGCTTTCTGGCTACACCTTC
CASSIGSGSPGQLSGYTF
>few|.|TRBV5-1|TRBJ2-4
TGCGCCAGCAGCTTGGGATCAGGTGACATTCAGTACTTC
CASSLGSGDIQYF
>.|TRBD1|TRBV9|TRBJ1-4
TGTGCCAGCAGCGTAGGGGGACAGCCTAATGAAAAACTGTTTTTT
CASSVGGQPNEKLFF
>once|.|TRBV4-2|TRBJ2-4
TGTGCCAGCAGCCAAGATCCGGAAAGGGGGGCCAAAAACATTCAGTACTTC
CASSQDPERGAKNIQYF
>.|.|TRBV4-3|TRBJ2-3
TGCGCCAGCAGCCAACGGAGCGCGGGGAGTAGTTTAGATACGCAGTATTTT
CASSQRSAGSSLDTQYF
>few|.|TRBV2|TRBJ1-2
TGTGCCAGCAGTGTACAGGGTTCCAGCTATGGCTACACCTTC
CASSVQGSSYGYTF
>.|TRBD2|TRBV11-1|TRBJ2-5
TGTGCCAGCAGCCGCGGCCAGCGGGGCCAAGAGACCCAGTACTTC
CASSRGQRGQETQYF
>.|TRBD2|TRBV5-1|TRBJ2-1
TGCGCCAGCAGCTTGGGAGCGGGAGAAGGCAATGAGCAGTTCTTC
CASSLGAGEGNEQFF
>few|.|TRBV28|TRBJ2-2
TGTGCCAGCAGTCTTACCTCGGGACACAACACCGGGGAGCTGTTTTTT
CASSLTSGHNTGELFF
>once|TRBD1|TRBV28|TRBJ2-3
TGTGCCAGCAGTTCCACGGGACAGGGGGGCTCAGATACGCAGTATTTT
CASSSTGQGGSDTQYF
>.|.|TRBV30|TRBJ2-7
TGTGCCTGGAGTGTAGCCGGCTCCTACGAGCAGTACTTC
CAWSVAGSYEQYF
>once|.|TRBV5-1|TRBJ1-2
TGCGCCAGCAGCTTGCAACAGGACTATGGCTACACCTTC
CASSLQQDYGYTF
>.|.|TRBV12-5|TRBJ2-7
TGTGCTAGTGGTTTGGTACCGGGCGAGCAGTACTTC
CASGLVPGEQYF
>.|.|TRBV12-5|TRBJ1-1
TGTGCTAGTGGTTTGACCCCGGAGGAACAGAACACTGAAGCTTTCTTT
CASGLTPEEQNTEAFF
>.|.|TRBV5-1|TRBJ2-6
TGCGCCAGCAGCCTGACCCGGAGCTCTGGGGCCAACGTCCTGACTTTC
CASSLTRSSGANVLTF
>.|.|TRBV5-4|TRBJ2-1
TGTGCCAGCAGCACTGGCGGGTCCAGAAGCTCCTACAATGAGCAGTTCTTC
CASSTGGSRSSYNEQFF
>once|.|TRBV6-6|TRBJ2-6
TGTGCCACCCTACTATCTGGGGCCAACGTCCTGACTTTC
CATLLSGANVLTF
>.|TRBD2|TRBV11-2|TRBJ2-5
TGTGCCAGCAGCTTAAGGGTGGGAGGGACGGAGACCCAGTACTTC
CASSLRVGGTETQYF
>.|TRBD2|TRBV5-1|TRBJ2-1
TGCGCCAGCAGCTTGGAGGTTAGCGGGACCTACAATGAGCAGTTCTTC
CASSLEVSGTYNEQFF
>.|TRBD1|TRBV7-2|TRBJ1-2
TGTGCCAGCAGCTTGGGACAGATAACTGCTAACTATGGCTACACCTTC
CASSLGQITANYGYTF
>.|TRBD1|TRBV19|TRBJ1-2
TGTGCCAGTAGTGCCAGGAGAGGGGGCGCGACTAACTATGGCTACACCTTC
CASSARRGGATNYGYTF